This entry lists 11 T cell receptor beta chains sequenced from one sample in a study of blood T cells in healthy people across ages. PCR was performed a second time for roughly 7 to 12 cycles using a sample-barcoded 5' primer and a J-beta primer mix. TCRdb re-analysed the 5' RACE reads in MiXCR, keeping a single row per CDR3 protein. The table lists about 1 million distinct CDR3 sequences, about 23% of them singletons. These data were also reused for a study on T cells of mothers and their children.

The sequencing input was blood. These TCRs come from a girl aged 2-10 years in good health.

This clonotype was detected only a few times. This chain connects TRBV20-1 to TRBJ2-5; 14 bases map to TRBD2. The J call may be wrong; the DNA end is better matched by TRBJ2-1. CDR3 length: 14 amino acids. Per the germline V gene, CDR1 is DFQATT and CDR2 is SNEGSKA (reference sequence). The CDR3 reads CNADARTSGGKQFF. CDR3 nucleotides: TGCAATGCGGATGCCCGGACTAGCGGGGGGAAGCAGTTCTTC.

The chain employs TRBV20-1 and TRBJ1-4; D remains unclear. Trimming stripped 7 bases from V and 13 bases from J, with 16 bases between. From germline, CDR1 is DFQATT and CDR2 SNEGSKA (reference sequence). The CDR3 is made up of 11 amino acids. The CDR3 reads CSVTSGEGLFF. CDR3 in DNA: TGCAGTGTGACATCCGGAGAGGGACTGTTTTTT.

This clonotype was seen a handful of times. The chain employs TRBV19 and TRBJ1-2, with 12 bases lining up with TRBD1. Germline lookup yields CDR1 LNHDA and CDR2 SQIVND (reference sequence). The CDR3 has 12 amino acids. With V trimmed by 5 bases and J by 14 bases, 6 bases remained unmatched. CDR3 nucleotide sequence: TGTGCCAGTAGTCCGGGACAGGGGGCGAGAACCTTC. This sequence encodes CASSPGQGARTF. Complete variable domain (other parts from reference TRBV19 and TRBJ1-2): DGGITQSPKYLFRKEGQNVTLSCEQNLNHDAMYWYRQDPGQGLRLIYYSQIVNDFQKGDIAEGYSVSREKKESFPLTVTSAQKNPTAFYLCASSPGQGARTFGSGTRLTVV.

The V and J genes are TRBV7-2 and TRBJ2-7, with D possibly being TRBD2 (5 bases). Germline V gene data show CDR1 as SGHTA and CDR2 as FQGNSA. This CDR3 has 14 residues. The V and J ends lost 2 bases and 4 bases respectively, with 12 bases between them. The CDR3 reads CASSLKAVEYEQYF. For the CDR3, the DNA is TGTGCCAGCAGCTTAAAAGCGGTGGAATACGAGCAGTACTTC.

The V and J genes are TRBV20-1 and TRBJ1-1; no reliable D call. The CDR3 is 13 residues long. Germline CDR1 is DFQATT and CDR2 is SNEGSKA (reference sequence). Trimming stripped 0 bases from V and 1 base from J, with 6 bases between. The CDR3: CSARDPANTEAFF. The CDR3 DNA reads as TGCAGTGCTAGAGATCCCGCGAACACTGAAGCTTTCTTT.

This clonotype was counted a few times. This chain uses TRBV12-3 or TRBV12-4 with TRBJ2-1, with 7 positions matching TRBD2. The CDR3 contains 13 residues. The V segment lost 8 bases and the J segment 6 bases; nucleotides outside the gene matches: 7. CDR3 DNA: TGTGCCAGCTCAACTAGCGCCGTCAATGAGCAGTTCTTC. Its protein product is CASSTSAVNEQFF.

The chain carries TRBV10-3 and TRBJ2-7; no clear D gene. The germline gives CDR1 ENHRY, CDR2 SYGVKD. This CDR3 region has 13 residues. Trimming removed 5 bases from V and 5 bases from J, with 13 bases in between. In DNA, the CDR3 is TGTGCCATCAGTCGACCACTTACCGACGAGCAGTACTTC. This gives the protein CAISRPLTDEQYF.

The genes are TRBV7-2 and TRBJ2-3, with TRBD1 matching 9 bases. This CDR3 has 15 residues. In germline, CDR1 is SGHTA, CDR2 FQGNSA. V was pared by 6 bases and J by 1 base, with 5 bases of the junction left unmatched. The CDR3 spells CASSIRDRGTDTQYF. The CDR3 DNA follows: TGTGCCAGCAGTATCCGGGACAGGGGCACAGATACGCAGTATTTT.

The CDR3 DNA reads as TGCAGCGTTGATCCCCCGGGGACAGGAAGAAAAGAGACCCAGTACTTC. It encodes CSVDPPGTGRKETQYF. This chain uses TRBV29-1 with TRBJ2-5, with 8 bases lining up with TRBD1. The CDR3 loop spans 16 amino acids. Losses at the gene ends were 3 bases for V and 3 bases for J; bases not matched to a gene: 12. Germline V gives CDR1 SQVTM, CDR2 ANQGSEA. The full variable domain, in which reference TRBV29-1 and TRBJ2-5 provide the parts outside the CDR3, is SAVISQKPSRDICQRGTSLTIQCQVDSQVTMMFWYRQQPGQSLTLIATANQGSEATYESGFVIDKFPISRPNLTFSTLTVSNMSPEDSSIYLCSVDPPGTGRKETQYFGPGTRLLVL.

The chain is built from TRBV12-3 or TRBV12-4 and TRBJ1-2; perhaps TRBD1 as D (5 bases). Deletions cut 3 bases from V and 6 bases from J, with 14 bases between. CDR3 size: 14 residues. The CDR3 sequence: CASSLGVGSNGYTF. DNA for the CDR3: TGTGCCAGCAGTTTGGGGGTGGGGTCTAATGGCTACACCTTC.

This clonotype showed up many times. The chain joins TRBV14 to TRBJ1-1, with D possibly TRBD1 on 5 matching bases. Trimming left V 5 bases short and J 6 bases short, with 13 bases between. Germline assignment: CDR1 SGHDN and CDR2 FVKESK. The CDR3 loop spans 13 amino acids. As DNA, the CDR3 is TGTGCCAGCAGCGTAACGGGAGGGGCTGAAGCTTTCTTT. Amino acids: CASSVTGGAEAFF.